The entry that follows covers one TCR beta chain sequence. This sample stems from a study of beta chain features in type 1 diabetes. Germline CDR1 MDHEN, CDR2 SYDVKM. J lost 10 bases, V lost 4 bases, and 0 bases had no gene match. CDR3 length equals 11 residues. Since all of the isolated RNA was reverse transcribed, expressed TCRB transcripts were what got sequenced. The repertoire was sequenced with immunoSEQ multiplex PCR; TCRdb's copy has only in-frame clones and lacks some. The table lists a few hundred thousand clones, roughly 15% of them singletons, with about 0.019% in the top ten. V is TRBV28 and J is TRBJ2-1, with TRBD1 identical over 8 bases. Sequenced: naive CD4+ T cells from blood. This receptor was obtained from a woman younger than 35 in good health. CDR3 in amino acids: CASSWTGEQFF. The CDR3 coding sequence is TGTGCCAGCAGTTGGACAGGGGAGCAGTTCTTC.